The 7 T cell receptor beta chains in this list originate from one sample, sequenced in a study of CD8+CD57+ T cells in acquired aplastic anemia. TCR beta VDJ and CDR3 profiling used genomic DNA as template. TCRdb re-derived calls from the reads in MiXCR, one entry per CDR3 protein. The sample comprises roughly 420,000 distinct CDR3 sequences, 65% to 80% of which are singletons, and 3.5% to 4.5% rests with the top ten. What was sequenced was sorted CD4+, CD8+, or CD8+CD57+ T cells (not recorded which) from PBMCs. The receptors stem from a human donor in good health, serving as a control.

In nucleotides, the CDR3 is TGTGCCAGCAGGCCAGGGGGTCAGGCCTCTATCTCACCCCTCCACTTT. This codes for CASRPGGQASISPLHF. The chain couples TRBV12-3 or TRBV12-4 to TRBJ1-6; the match to TRBD1 covers 7 bases. Trimming took 6 bases from V and 10 from J; bases not matched to a gene: 15. This CDR3 comprises 16 residues.

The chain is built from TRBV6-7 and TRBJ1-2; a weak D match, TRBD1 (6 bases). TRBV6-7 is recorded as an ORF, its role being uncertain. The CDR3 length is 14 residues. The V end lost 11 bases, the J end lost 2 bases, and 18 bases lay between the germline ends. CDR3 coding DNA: TGTGCCGGCCGTGAGCCCGACAGGAACTATGGCTACACCTTC. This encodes CAGREPDRNYGYTF.

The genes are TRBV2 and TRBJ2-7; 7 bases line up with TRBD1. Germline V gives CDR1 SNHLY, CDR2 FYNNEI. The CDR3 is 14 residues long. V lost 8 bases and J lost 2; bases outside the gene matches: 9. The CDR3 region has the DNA TGTGCCAGCTCGAGACAGGGTACCCCCTACGAGCAGTACTTC. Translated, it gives CASSRQGTPYEQYF.

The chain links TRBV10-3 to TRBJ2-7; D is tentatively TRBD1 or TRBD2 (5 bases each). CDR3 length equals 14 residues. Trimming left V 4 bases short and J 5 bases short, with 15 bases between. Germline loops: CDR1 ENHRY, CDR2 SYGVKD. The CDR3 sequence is CAISVRGMEDEQYF. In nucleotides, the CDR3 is TGTGCCATCAGTGTAAGGGGAATGGAGGACGAGCAGTACTTC.

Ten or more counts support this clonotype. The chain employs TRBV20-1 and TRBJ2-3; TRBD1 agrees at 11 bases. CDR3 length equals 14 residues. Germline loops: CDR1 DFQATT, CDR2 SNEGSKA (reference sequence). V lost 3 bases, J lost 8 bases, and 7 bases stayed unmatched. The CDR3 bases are TGCAGTGCTAGGACAGGACAGGGGGCGGGTACGCAGTATTTT. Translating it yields CSARTGQGAGTQYF.

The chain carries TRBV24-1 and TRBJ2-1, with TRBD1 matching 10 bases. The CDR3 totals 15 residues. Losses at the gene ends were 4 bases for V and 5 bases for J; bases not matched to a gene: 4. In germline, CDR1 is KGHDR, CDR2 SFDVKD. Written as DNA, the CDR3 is TGTGCCACCAGTGACCCGGGACAGGGGAACAATGAGCAGTTCTTC. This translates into CATSDPGQGNNEQFF.

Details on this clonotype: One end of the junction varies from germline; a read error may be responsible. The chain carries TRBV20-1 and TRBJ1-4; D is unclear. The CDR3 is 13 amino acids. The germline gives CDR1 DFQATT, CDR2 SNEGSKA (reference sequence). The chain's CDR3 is CSASVTADDKLFF. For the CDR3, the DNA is TGCAGTGCGAGTGTCACGGCAGATGATAAACTGTTTTTT.